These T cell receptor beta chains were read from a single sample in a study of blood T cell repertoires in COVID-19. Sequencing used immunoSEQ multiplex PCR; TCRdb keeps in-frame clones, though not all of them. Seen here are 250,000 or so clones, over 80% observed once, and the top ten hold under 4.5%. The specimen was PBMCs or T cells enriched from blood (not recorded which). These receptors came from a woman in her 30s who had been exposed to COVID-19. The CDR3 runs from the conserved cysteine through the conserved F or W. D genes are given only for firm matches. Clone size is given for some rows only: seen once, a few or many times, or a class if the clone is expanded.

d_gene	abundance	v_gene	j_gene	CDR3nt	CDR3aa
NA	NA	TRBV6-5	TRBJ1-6	TGTGCCAGCAATCGACCCGGGTCACCCCTCCACTTT	CASNRPGSPLHF
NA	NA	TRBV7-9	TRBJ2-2	TGTGTCGTTAATGGAGGGCGCTTCGACACCGGGGAGCTGTTTTTT	CVVNGGRFDTGELFF
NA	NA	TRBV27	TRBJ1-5	TGTGCCAGCAGCCTGCTCGGGGGGACTAGCAATCAGCCCCAGCATTTT	CASSLLGGTSNQPQHF
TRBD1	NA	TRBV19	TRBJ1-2	TGTGCCAGTAGTATAGCCACACAGGGGAGTGGCTACACCTTC	CASSIATQGSGYTF
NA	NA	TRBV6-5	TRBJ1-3	TGTGCCAGCAGACAGTGGTCTGGAAACACCATATATTTT	CASRQWSGNTIYF
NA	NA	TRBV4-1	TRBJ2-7	TGCGCCAGCAGCCAAGATTTATACGAGCAGTACTTC	CASSQDLYEQYF
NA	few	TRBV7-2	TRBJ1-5	TGTGCCAGCAGCCTCAGGTTTGGCAATCAGCCCCAGCATTTT	CASSLRFGNQPQHF
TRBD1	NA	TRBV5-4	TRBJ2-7	TGTGCCAGCAGCTCCTCGCGGGACAGGGGGCGGGGTGAGCAGTACTTC	CASSSSRDRGRGEQYF
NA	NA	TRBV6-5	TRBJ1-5	TGTGCCAGCAGTTACGGGGCAAATCAGCCCCAGCATTTT	CASSYGANQPQHF
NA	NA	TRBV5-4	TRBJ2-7	TGTGCCAGCAGCTTTTCGGGGAGTATCGACGAGCAGTACTTC	CASSFSGSIDEQYF
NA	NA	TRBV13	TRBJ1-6	TGTGCCAGCAGCTTACGGGGGGCGTATAATTCACCCCTCCACTTT	CASSLRGAYNSPLHF
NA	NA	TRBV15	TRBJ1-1	TGTGCCACCAGCAGCCGGGACACCCTGAACACTGAAGCTTTCTTT	CATSSRDTLNTEAFF
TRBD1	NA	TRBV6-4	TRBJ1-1	TGTGCCAGCAGTGACCGGGACAGGGGTCCGAACACTGAAGCTTTCTTT	CASSDRDRGPNTEAFF
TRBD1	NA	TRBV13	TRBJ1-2	TGTGCCAGCAGCCAGGACAGGGAGTATGGCTACACCTTC	CASSQDREYGYTF
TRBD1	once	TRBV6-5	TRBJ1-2	TGTGCCAGCAGTTACTCCCAGGGGGCCCCCTATGGCTACACCTTC	CASSYSQGAPYGYTF
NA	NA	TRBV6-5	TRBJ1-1	TGTGCCAGCAGGCTCACAGGGACCAAGGGCACTGAAGCTTTCTTT	CASRLTGTKGTEAFF
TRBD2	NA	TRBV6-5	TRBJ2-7	TGTGCCAGCAGAGACGCTGGACTAGCCGGTTACGAGCAGTACTTC	CASRDAGLAGYEQYF
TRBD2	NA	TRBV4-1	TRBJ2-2	TGCGCCAGCAGCGACCCGGGACTAGCGGGAGGGCTTACCGGGGAGCTGTTTTTT	CASSDPGLAGGLTGELFF
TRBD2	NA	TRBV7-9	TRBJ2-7	TGTGCCAGCAGCTATACTAGCGGAAGCTACGAGCAGTACTTC	CASSYTSGSYEQYF
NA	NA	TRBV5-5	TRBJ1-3	TGTGCCAGCAGCTTGGAACTGCGAGGAAACACCATATATTTT	CASSLELRGNTIYF
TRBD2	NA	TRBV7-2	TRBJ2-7	TGTGCCAGCAGCTTAGAGAGCGGGACTGGGTACGAGCAGTACTTC	CASSLESGTGYEQYF
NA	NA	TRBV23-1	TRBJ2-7	TGCGCCAGCAGCCGTTCCCCAGGGTACGAGCAGTACTTC	CASSRSPGYEQYF